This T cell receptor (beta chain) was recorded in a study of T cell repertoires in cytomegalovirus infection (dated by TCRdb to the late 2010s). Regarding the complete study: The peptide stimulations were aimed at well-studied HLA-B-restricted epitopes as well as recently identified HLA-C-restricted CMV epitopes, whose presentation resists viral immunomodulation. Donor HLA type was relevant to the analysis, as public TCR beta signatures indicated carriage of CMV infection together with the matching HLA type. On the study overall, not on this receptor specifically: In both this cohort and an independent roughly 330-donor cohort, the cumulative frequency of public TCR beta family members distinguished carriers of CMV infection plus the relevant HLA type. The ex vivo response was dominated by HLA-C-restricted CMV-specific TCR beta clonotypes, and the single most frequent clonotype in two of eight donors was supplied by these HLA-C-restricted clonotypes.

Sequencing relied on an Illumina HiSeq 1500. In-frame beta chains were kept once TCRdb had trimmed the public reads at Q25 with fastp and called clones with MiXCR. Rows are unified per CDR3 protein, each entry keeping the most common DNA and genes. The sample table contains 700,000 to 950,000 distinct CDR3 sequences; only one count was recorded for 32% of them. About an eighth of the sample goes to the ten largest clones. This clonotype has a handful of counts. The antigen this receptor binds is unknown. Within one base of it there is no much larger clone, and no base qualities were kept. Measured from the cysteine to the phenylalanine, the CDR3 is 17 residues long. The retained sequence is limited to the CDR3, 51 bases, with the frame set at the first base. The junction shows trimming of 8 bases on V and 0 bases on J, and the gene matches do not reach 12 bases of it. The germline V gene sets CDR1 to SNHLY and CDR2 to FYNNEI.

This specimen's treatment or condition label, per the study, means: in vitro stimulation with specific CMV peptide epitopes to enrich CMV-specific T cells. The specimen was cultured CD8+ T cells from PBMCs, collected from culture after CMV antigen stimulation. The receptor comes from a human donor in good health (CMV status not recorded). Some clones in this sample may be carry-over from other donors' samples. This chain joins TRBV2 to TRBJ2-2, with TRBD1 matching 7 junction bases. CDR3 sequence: CASAGRGPSANTGELFF. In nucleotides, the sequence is TGTGCCAGCGCCGGAAGGGGGCCCAGCGCGAACACCGGGGAGCTGTTTTTT.